This TCR beta chain was identified during a study of blood T cell repertoires in COVID-19. Study at large: The United States, Italy and Spain provided the acute and convalescent COVID-19 samples. PBMCs, B-cell-depleted T cells, or T cells were the source of the cDNA or gDNA that made up the material.

CDR1 is KGHSH, CDR2 LQKENI, per germline. The CDR3 totals 14 residues. V dropped 3 bases and J dropped 10; count of bases not matched to a gene: 8. The age range of participants was 18 to 89 years, with residence in under 30 US areas. Study processing details: Quantification of nucleated cells was approximated via reference gene primer amplification. Profiled with immunoSEQ multiplex PCR; TCRdb holds only in-frame clones, not every one. That table is the source of V, J and clone size, and D and trimming were worked out from the DNA. The sample has around 280,000 clones, roughly 89% seen once. V usage is TRBV18 and J usage is TRBJ1-4; 7 positions agree with TRBD1. Sequencing input: PBMCs or T cells enriched from blood (not recorded which). The receptor's source is a woman younger than 30 with acute COVID-19. In DNA form, the CDR3 reads TGTGCCAGCTCACCCGTACAGGGACAGCCAAAACTGTTTTTT. Translated: CASSPVQGQPKLFF.